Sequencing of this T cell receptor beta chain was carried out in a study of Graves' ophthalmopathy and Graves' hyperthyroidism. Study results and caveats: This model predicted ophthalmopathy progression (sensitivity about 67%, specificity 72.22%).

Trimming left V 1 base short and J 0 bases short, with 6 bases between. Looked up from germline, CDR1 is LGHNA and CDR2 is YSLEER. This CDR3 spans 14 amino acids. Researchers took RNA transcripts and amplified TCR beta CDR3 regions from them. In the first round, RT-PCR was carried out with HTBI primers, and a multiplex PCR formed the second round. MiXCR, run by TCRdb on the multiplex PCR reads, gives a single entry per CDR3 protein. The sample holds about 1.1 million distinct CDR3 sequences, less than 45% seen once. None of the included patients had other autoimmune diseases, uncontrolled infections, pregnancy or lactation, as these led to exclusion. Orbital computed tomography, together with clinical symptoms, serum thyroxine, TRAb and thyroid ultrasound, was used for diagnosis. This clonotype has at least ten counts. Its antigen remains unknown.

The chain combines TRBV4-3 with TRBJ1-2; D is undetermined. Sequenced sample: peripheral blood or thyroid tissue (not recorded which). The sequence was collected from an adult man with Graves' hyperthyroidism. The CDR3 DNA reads TGCGCCAGCAGCCAAGGAACGACTAACTATGGCTACACCTTC. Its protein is CASSQGTTNYGYTF.